These 14 T cell receptor beta chains were all obtained from the same sample, sequenced in a study of beta chain features in type 1 diabetes. Every isolated RNA sample was fully reverse transcribed, so sequencing captured expressed TCRB transcripts. Produced via immunoSEQ multiplex PCR; TCRdb's table is partial and in-frame only. Of around 250,000 clones listed, about a fifth were seen once; the top ten hold around 0.029%. These receptors' targets are unknown. Whole-study findings and limits: People with Type 1 diabetes carried modestly yet significantly shorter TCRB CDR3s in all four CD4+ subsets.

Source material: naive CD4+ T cells from blood. The receptors derive from a woman aged 40 to 50 with type 1 diabetes.

The chain uses TRBV7-2 and TRBJ1-2; a weak D match, TRBD1 (5 bases). The germline gives CDR1 SGHTA, CDR2 FQGNSA. CDR3 length: 13 amino acids. Trimming took off 5 bases at V and 3 bases at J, with 10 bases between the two ends. This CDR3 reads CASSPRGYYGYTF. The CDR3 coding sequence is TGTGCCAGCAGCCCTAGGGGATACTATGGCTACACCTTC.

This clone occurred a few times. This sequence joins TRBV7-6 and TRBJ2-3; a possible D gene is TRBD2 (6 bases). CDR1 and CDR2 (germline): SGHVS, FNYEAQ. Trimming pared 5 bases from V and 1 base from J, leaving 13 bases between. The CDR3 is made up of 15 amino acids. The CDR3 reads CASSTRGSRTDTQYF. The CDR3 coding sequence is TGTGCCAGCAGCACCCGGGGGTCCCGCACAGATACGCAGTATTTT.

The CDR3 loop is CAWSPQNEQFF. CDR3 in DNA: TGTGCCTGGAGTCCCCAGAATGAGCAGTTCTTC. The rearrangement uses TRBV30 and TRBJ2-1; no definite D call. Trimming stripped 2 bases from V and 7 bases from J, with 6 bases between. Germline values: CDR1 GTSNPN, CDR2 SVGIG (reference sequence). CDR3 size: 11 residues.

This clone was detected once. The chain uses TRBV7-9 and TRBJ1-1; D is ambiguous. CDR3 length: 15 amino acids. V lost 5 bases to trimming and J lost 3 bases, with 16 bases between them. Germline V gene sequence: CDR1 SEHNR, CDR2 FQNEAQ (reference sequence). CDR3 protein: CASSPAILEDTEAFF. The CDR3 nucleotides are TGTGCCAGCAGCCCGGCCATCCTGGAGGACACTGAAGCTTTCTTT.

This clone was observed a few times. The chain links TRBV7-3 to TRBJ2-2; no clear D. Germline lookup yields CDR1 SGHTA and CDR2 FQGTGA. The CDR3 runs 11 residues. The V gene lost 6 bases and the J gene lost 8 bases, with 7 bases spanning the gap. CDR3 coding DNA: TGTGCCAGCAGTCCTCGGGGGGAGCTGTTTTTT. It encodes CASSPRGELFF.

The J gene is TRBJ2-2, the V gene TRBV7-9; maybe TRBD2 (6 bases). The V and J ends lost 11 bases and 7 bases respectively, with 26 bases between them. Per germline, CDR1 SEHNR and CDR2 FQNEAQ (reference sequence). This CDR3 is 16 amino acids long. CDR3 in amino acids: CALSSGRPTVSGELFF. In DNA form, the CDR3 reads TGTGCCCTCAGCAGCGGGCGACCCACGGTTAGCGGGGAGCTGTTTTTT.

This rearrangement joins TRBV25-1 to TRBJ1-2, with 7 bases that match TRBD1. Germline V gene lookup returns CDR1 MGHDK and CDR2 SYGVNS. V trimming: 7 bases; J trimming: 3 bases; junction bases outside the gene matches: 5. The CDR3 has 13 residues. The CDR3 nucleotides read TGTGCCAGCACTTCGACAGGGTACTATGGCTACACCTTC. It specifies CASTSTGYYGYTF.

The chain couples TRBV5-1 to TRBJ2-1; the match to TRBD1 covers 8 bases. J lost 5 bases, V lost 5 bases, and 9 bases had no gene match. This CDR3 is built from 15 residues. The V gene's germline CDR1 is SGHRS and CDR2 YFSETQ. The CDR3, as DNA: TGCGCCAGCAGATTAACCGGGACAGGCAACAATGAGCAGTTCTTC. Its protein is CASRLTGTGNNEQFF.

This clone was counted between two and nine times. The chain combines TRBV12-5 with TRBJ2-7; no clear D. Germline assignment: CDR1 LGHNT and CDR2 FRNRAP. V was pared by 5 bases and J by 5 bases, with 10 bases between. The CDR3 sequence is 12 residues long. The CDR3 reads CASGANIHEQYF. The CDR3 DNA follows: TGTGCTAGTGGTGCCAACATTCACGAGCAGTACTTC.

This clone appeared a few times. This chain connects TRBV27 to TRBJ2-5; the D is unclear. Trimming pared 5 bases from V and 5 bases from J, leaving 15 bases between. This CDR3 contains 14 residues. CDR1 is MNHEY and CDR2 is SMNVEV in the germline V gene (reference sequence). CDR3 DNA sequence: TGTGCCAGCAGTCCCTCCCGACTGATCGAGACCCAGTACTTC. Amino acids: CASSPSRLIETQYF.

There are a few counts of this clone. The chain couples TRBV4-2 to TRBJ2-5; TRBD2 matches 13 bases. Trimming at V came to 4 bases and at J to 6 bases, leaving 11 bases not matched to a gene. Germline CDR1 is LGHNA and CDR2 is YNFKEQ. The CDR3 extends over 17 amino acids. For the CDR3, the DNA is TGTGCCAGCAGCCCGACCGGGACTAGCGGGACGTGGAAGACCCAGTACTTC. Amino acids: CASSPTGTSGTWKTQYF.

Only a few counts were recorded for this clone. The chain has TRBV5-1 and TRBJ2-1; D is unclear. Between the trimmed V and J ends, which lost 0 bases and 3 bases, there was a span of 13 bases. Germline-derived CDR1 and CDR2 are SGHRS and YFSETQ. The CDR3 extends over 16 amino acids. CDR3 amino acids: CASSLESTASYNEQFF. The CDR3 nucleotides read TGCGCCAGCAGCTTGGAGAGTACAGCCAGCTACAATGAGCAGTTCTTC.

The genes are TRBV27 and TRBJ1-1; no clear D gene. Trimming left V 6 bases short and J 1 base short, with 9 bases between. There are 13 residues in the CDR3. The germline V gene encodes CDR1 MNHEY and CDR2 SMNVEV (reference sequence). The DNA of the CDR3 is TGTGCCAGCAGGGGCAGAGCGAACACTGAAGCTTTCTTT. Translating gives CASRGRANTEAFF.

The chain carries TRBV7-2 and TRBJ2-7, with 9 bases identical to TRBD1. Germline CDR1 SGHTA, CDR2 FQGNSA. J gave up 5 bases and V 5 bases, and 10 bases lay outside the gene matches. This CDR3 comprises 15 residues. The CDR3 here is CASSPARDRVHEQYF. Here the CDR3 DNA reads TGTGCCAGCAGCCCCGCCCGGGACAGGGTCCACGAGCAGTACTTC.